This T cell receptor (beta chain) comes out of a study of T-cell memory formation after mild COVID-19. Study summary: TCR clusters mostly belonged to single donors.

MiXCR, run by TCRdb on the 5' RACE reads, gives a single entry per CDR3 protein. This table holds roughly 340,000 distinct CDR3 sequences, roughly 15% found once. Study observations and caveats: Those CD4+ clones that contracted were mainly in CM and EM (CD8+ ones in EMRA).

With regard to this clonotype: Its antigen is currently unknown.

The V gene end was trimmed by 6 bases and the J gene end by 6 bases; junction bases not matched to a gene: 10. Germline CDR1 reads SGHRS; CDR2 reads YFSETQ. The CDR3 sequence is 14 residues long. The J gene is TRBJ2-3, the V gene TRBV5-1, with 7 bases aligning to TRBD1. This TCR was sampled from a man between 18 and 29 years old who had mild COVID-19 (a few samples of this study predate the infection). Cell type and time point are not known. Material: PBMCs or a T cell subset sorted from them (not recorded which). CDR3 protein: CASTINRGGDTQYF. The CDR3 DNA reads TGCGCCAGCACTATCAACAGGGGCGGCGATACGCAGTATTTT.